The 14 T cell receptor beta chains presented below share a single source sample, sequenced in a study of CD8+CD57+ T cells in acquired aplastic anemia. The authors sequenced patients whose flow cytometry had shown CD8+CD57+ cell expansion. CDR3 and TCR beta VDJ profiling relied on genomic DNA as the template. TCRdb used MiXCR to reprocess the reads, holding one entry per CDR3 protein. The table records fewer than 250,000 distinct CDR3 sequences, 45% to 50% of them present only once. Sequenced: sorted CD4+, CD8+, or CD8+CD57+ T cells (not recorded which) from PBMCs. These receptors all come from a human donor with aplastic anemia.

V gene TRBV2 combines with J gene TRBJ2-7; tentative D call: TRBD1 (6 bases). The V gene lost 6 bases and the J gene lost 2 bases, with 14 bases spanning the gap. Germline CDR1 and CDR2: SNHLY and FYNNEI. CDR3 size: 14 residues. CDR3 sequence reads: CASRTGQPPYEQYF. The DNA of the CDR3 is TGTGCCAGCAGGACCGGACAGCCTCCCTACGAGCAGTACTTC.

J is TRBJ2-1 and V is TRBV10-2, with D tentatively TRBD2 (6 bases). This CDR3 contains 19 residues. V was shortened by 2 bases and J by 3 bases, with 23 bases between the two germline ends. Germline CDR1 reads WSHSY; CDR2 reads SAAADI. The CDR3 loop is CASSEQGGYREIGYNEQFF. The CDR3, as DNA: TGCGCCAGCAGTGAGCAAGGTGGCTACCGGGAGATCGGCTACAATGAGCAGTTCTTC.

The V call is TRBV12-3 or TRBV12-4, the J call TRBJ1-5, with 7 positions matching TRBD1. V shed 7 bases, J shed 2 bases, and the junction held 2 bases outside the gene matches. The CDR3 is made up of 13 amino acids. The CDR3 region is CASKDRGNQPQHF. CDR3 sequence (DNA): TGTGCCAGCAAAGACAGGGGCAATCAGCCCCAGCATTTT.

This clonotype was counted many times. V is TRBV9 and J is TRBJ2-1; unclear D gene. Looked up from germline, CDR1 is SGDLS and CDR2 is YYNGEE. This CDR3 is 14 amino acids long. V was trimmed by 4 bases and J by 3 bases, leaving 11 bases between them. CDR3 bases: TGTGCCAGCAGCCCCCTAGAGTACTACAATGAGCAGTTCTTC. Its protein is CASSPLEYYNEQFF.

The chain carries TRBV12-3 or TRBV12-4 and TRBJ2-7; a possible D gene is TRBD2 (5 bases). V shed 6 bases and J shed 4 bases, with 19 bases lying between them. The CDR3 contains 15 residues. The CDR3 DNA follows: TGTGCCAGCAGCCGGGGAGCCAGCCCCAGTTACGAGCAGTACTTC. Translated: CASSRGASPSYEQYF.

At least ten counts were recorded for this clonotype. The chain combines TRBV11-2 with TRBJ2-7, with TRBD2 matching over 8 bases. The CDR3 runs 15 residues. Germline trimming cut 0 bases from V and 6 bases from J; bases unmatched to any gene: 7. Germline CDR1 reads SGHAT; CDR2 reads FQNNGV. Here the CDR3 reads CASSLDPREVGEQYF. CDR3 DNA sequence: TGTGCCAGCAGCTTAGATCCGCGGGAGGTTGGCGAGCAGTACTTC. The entire variable domain, with the rest obtained from reference TRBV11-2 and TRBJ2-7, is as follows: EAGVAQSPRYKIIEKRQSVAFWCNPISGHATLYWYQQILGQGPKLLIQFQNNGVVDDSQLPKDRFSAERLKGVDSTLKIQPAKLEDSAVYLCASSLDPREVGEQYFGPGTRLTVT.

Ten or more counts support this clonotype. The genes are TRBV29-1 and TRBJ2-1, with D maybe TRBD1 (5 bases). Germline assignment: CDR1 SQVTM and CDR2 ANQGSEA. Trimming cost V 4 bases and J 7 bases, with 8 bases left between them. CDR3 length equals 11 residues. The CDR3, as DNA: TGCAGCGTTGGCAGGGCTAATGAGCAGTTCTTC. Protein product: CSVGRANEQFF.

The chain joins TRBV7-2 to TRBJ2-1; 10 positions agree with TRBD2. V dropped 6 bases and J dropped 9; count of bases not matched to a gene: 14. The length of the CDR3 is 16 residues. Germline CDR1 and CDR2: SGHTA and FQGNSA. This chain's CDR3 is CASSKASGTSATEQFF. DNA for the CDR3: TGTGCCAGCAGTAAGGCCTCCGGGACTAGCGCGACTGAGCAGTTCTTC.

Notes on this clonotype: Relative to the germline gene, one junction end is altered; a read error may explain this. This rearrangement joins TRBV15 to TRBJ2-2; 8 nucleotides match TRBD2. The germline CDR1 and CDR2 sequences are LNHNV and YYDKDF (reference sequence). The CDR3 has 17 residues. Written as DNA, the CDR3 is TGTGCCACCAGCAGAGATAATAGCGGGGCGAATACCGGGGAGCTGTTTTTT. It specifies CATSRDNSGANTGELFF.

The rearrangement links TRBV7-2 to TRBJ2-4, with TRBD2 as a possible D gene (7 bases). The V end lost 0 bases, the J end lost 0 bases, and 9 bases lay between the germline ends. Germline CDR1 and CDR2: SGHTA and FQGNSA. The CDR3 runs to 16 residues. This chain's CDR3 is CASSLAGGLAKNIQYF. As DNA, the CDR3 is TGTGCCAGCAGCTTAGCGGGGGGGCTAGCCAAAAACATTCAGTACTTC.

In its sample, this clonotype was seen once. V is TRBV5-6 and J is TRBJ2-7; D remains ambiguous. This CDR3 is 11 amino acids long. The germline V and J ends were trimmed by 2 bases and 6 bases, with 6 bases remaining between them. Per germline, CDR1 SGHDT and CDR2 YYEEEE. CDR3 bases: TGTGCCAGCAGCTTAACAACCGAGCAGTACTTC. It is translated as CASSLTTEQYF. Based on the CDR3 plus reference TRBV5-6 and TRBJ2-7, the full variable domain is DAGVTQSPTHLIKTRGQQVTLRCSPKSGHDTVSWYQQALGQGPQFIFQYYEEEERQRGNFPDRFSGHQFPNYSSELNVNALLLGDSALYLCASSLTTEQYFGPGTRLTVT.

This clonotype was seen a few times. This chain connects TRBV13 to TRBJ2-3, with D perhaps assigned TRBD1 or TRBD2 (5 bases each). Germline CDR1 reads PRHDT; CDR2 reads FYEKMQ (reference sequence). CDR3 length: 17 amino acids. V was shortened by 4 bases and J by 0 bases, with 17 bases between the two germline ends. CDR3 protein: CASSSRDGNPSTDTQYF. The CDR3 nucleotides read TGTGCCAGCAGCTCCAGGGACGGCAATCCTAGCACAGATACGCAGTATTTT.

Notes on this clonotype: At one boundary the junction diverges from the germline segment, which might be a read error. This chain connects TRBV27 to TRBJ2-1; the D gene is possibly TRBD2 (7 bases). The length of the CDR3 is 15 residues. The V gene's germline CDR1 is MNHEY and CDR2 SMNVEV (reference sequence). The CDR3 DNA is TGTGCCAGCAGTTTAGGGGGGGCCTCCTACGATGAGCAGTTCTTC. It specifies CASSLGGASYDEQFF.

This clonotype was found many times. The V gene is TRBV15, the J gene TRBJ2-3; 11 bases fit TRBD2. The length of the CDR3 is 16 residues. Germline V gives CDR1 LNHNV, CDR2 YYDKDF (reference sequence). Germline trimming cut 2 bases from V and 9 bases from J; bases unmatched to any gene: 10. The CDR3 sequence: CATSRLAGGPSETQYF. The CDR3 DNA reads TGTGCCACCAGCAGACTAGCGGGAGGACCTAGTGAAACGCAGTATTTT.